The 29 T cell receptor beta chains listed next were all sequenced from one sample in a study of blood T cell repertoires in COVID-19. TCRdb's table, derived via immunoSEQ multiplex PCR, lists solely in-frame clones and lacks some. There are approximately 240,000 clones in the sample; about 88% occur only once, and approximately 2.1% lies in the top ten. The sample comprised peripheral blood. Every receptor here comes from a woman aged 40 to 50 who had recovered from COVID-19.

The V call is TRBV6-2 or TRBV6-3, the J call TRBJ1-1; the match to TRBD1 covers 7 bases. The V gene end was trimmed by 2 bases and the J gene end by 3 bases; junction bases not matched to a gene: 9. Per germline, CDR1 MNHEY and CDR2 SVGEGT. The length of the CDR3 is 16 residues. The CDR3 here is CASSYDPDRDYTEAFF. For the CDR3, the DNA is TGTGCCAGCAGTTACGATCCAGACAGGGACTACACTGAAGCTTTCTTT.

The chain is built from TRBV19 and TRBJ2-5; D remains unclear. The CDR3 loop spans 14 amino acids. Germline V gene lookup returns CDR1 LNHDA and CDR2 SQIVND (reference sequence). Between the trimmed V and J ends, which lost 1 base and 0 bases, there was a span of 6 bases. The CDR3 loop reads CASSIGSYQETQYF. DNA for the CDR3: TGTGCCAGTAGTATAGGGAGCTACCAAGAGACCCAGTACTTC.

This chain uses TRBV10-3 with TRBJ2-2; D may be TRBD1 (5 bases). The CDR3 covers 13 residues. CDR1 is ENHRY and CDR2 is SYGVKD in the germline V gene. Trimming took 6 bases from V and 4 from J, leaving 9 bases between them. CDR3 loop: CAIRRQGTGELFF. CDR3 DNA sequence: TGTGCCATCAGGCGTCAGGGCACCGGGGAGCTGTTTTTT.

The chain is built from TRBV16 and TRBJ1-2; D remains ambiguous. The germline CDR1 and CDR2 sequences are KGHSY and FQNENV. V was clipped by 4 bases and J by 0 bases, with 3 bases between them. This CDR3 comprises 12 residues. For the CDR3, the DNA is TGTGCCAGCAGCCTAGCTAACTATGGCTACACCTTC. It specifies CASSLANYGYTF.

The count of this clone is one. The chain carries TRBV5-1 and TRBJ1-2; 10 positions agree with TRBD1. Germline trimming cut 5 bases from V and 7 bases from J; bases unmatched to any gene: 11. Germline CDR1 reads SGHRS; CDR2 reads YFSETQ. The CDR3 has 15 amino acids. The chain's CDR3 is CASSPGTGVVSGYTF. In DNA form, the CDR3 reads TGCGCCAGCAGTCCCGGGACAGGGGTTGTAAGTGGCTACACCTTC.

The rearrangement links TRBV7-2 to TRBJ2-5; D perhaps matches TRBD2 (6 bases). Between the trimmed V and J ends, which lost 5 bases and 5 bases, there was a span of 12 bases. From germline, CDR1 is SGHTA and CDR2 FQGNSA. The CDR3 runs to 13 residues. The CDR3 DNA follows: TGTGCCAGCAGCCCGGGGGTAAGGGAGACCCAGTACTTC. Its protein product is CASSPGVRETQYF.

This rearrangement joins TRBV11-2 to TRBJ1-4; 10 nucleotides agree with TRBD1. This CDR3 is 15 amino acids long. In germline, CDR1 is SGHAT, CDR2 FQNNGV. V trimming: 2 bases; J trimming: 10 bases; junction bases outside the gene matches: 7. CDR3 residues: CASSLIGTGAGKLFF. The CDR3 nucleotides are TGTGCCAGCAGCTTAATAGGGACAGGGGCGGGAAAACTGTTTTTT. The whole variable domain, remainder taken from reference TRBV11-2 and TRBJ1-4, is EAGVAQSPRYKIIEKRQSVAFWCNPISGHATLYWYQQILGQGPKLLIQFQNNGVVDDSQLPKDRFSAERLKGVDSTLKIQPAKLEDSAVYLCASSLIGTGAGKLFFGSGTQLSVL.

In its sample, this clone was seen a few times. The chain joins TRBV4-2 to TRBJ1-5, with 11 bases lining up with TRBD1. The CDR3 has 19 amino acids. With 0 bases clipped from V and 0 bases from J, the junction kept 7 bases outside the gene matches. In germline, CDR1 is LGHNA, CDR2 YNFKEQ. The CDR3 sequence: CASSQERTGGSYSNQPQHF. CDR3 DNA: TGTGCCAGCAGCCAAGAGCGGACAGGGGGCTCATATAGCAATCAGCCCCAGCATTTT.

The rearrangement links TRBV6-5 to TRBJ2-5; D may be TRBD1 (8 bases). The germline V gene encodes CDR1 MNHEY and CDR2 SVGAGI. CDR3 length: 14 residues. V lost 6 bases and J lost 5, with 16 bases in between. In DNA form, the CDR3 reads TGTGCCAGCAGCACAAACAGGGGGGGGGAGACCCAGTACTTC. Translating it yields CASSTNRGGETQYF.

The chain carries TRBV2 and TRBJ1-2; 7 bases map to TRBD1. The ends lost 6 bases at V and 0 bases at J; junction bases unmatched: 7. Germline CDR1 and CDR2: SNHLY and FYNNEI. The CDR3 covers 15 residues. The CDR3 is CASSDRAPTNYGYTF. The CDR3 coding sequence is TGTGCCAGCAGCGACAGGGCACCCACTAACTATGGCTACACCTTC.

The CDR3 DNA reads TGTGCCAGCAGCTTAATAGAGGTGTCGGGGTGGGAGTACGACAATGAGCAGTTCTTC. This gives the protein CASSLIEVSGWEYDNEQFF. This chain links TRBV7-9 with TRBJ2-1; the D gene is possibly TRBD2 (5 bases). The germline CDR1 and CDR2 sequences are SEHNR and FQNEAQ (reference sequence). This CDR3 spans 19 amino acids. Trimming removed 2 bases from V and 5 bases from J, with 25 bases in between. The whole variable domain, filled in from reference TRBV7-9 and TRBJ2-1, reads DTGVSQNPRHKITKRGQNVTFRCDPISEHNRLYWYRQTLGQGPEFLTYFQNEAQLEKSRLLSDRFSAERPKGSFSTLEIQRTEQGDSAMYLCASSLIEVSGWEYDNEQFFGPGTRLTVL.

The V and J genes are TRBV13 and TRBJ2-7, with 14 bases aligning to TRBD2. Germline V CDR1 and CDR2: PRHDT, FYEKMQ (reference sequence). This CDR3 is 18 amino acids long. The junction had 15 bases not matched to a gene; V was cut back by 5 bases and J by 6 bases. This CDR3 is CASSSSGLAGEEGCEQYF. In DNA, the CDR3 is TGTGCCAGCAGCAGCTCGGGACTAGCGGGAGAGGAGGGGTGCGAGCAGTACTTC.

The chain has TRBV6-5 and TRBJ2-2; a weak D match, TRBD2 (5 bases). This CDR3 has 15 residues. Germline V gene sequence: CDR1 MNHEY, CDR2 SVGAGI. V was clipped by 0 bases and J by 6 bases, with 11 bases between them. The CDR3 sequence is CASSYSRVGAGELFF. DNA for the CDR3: TGTGCCAGCAGTTACTCCCGGGTCGGGGCCGGGGAGCTGTTTTTT.

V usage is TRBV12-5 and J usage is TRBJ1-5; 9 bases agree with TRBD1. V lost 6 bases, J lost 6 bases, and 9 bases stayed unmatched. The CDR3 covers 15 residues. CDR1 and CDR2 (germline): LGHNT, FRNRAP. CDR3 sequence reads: CASGISDRGSQPQHF. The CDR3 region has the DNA TGTGCTAGTGGGATTTCGGACAGGGGCAGTCAGCCCCAGCATTTT.

This chain's CDR3 is CASSAGTSGYNTGELFF. In nucleotides, the CDR3 is TGTGCCAGCAGCGCCGGGACTAGCGGGTACAACACCGGGGAGCTGTTTTTT. J is TRBJ2-2 and V is TRBV7-2; 12 positions match TRBD2. The germline CDR1 and CDR2 sequences are SGHTA and FQGNSA. The CDR3 loop spans 17 amino acids. The V gene end was trimmed by 5 bases and the J gene end by 2 bases; junction bases not matched to a gene: 6. Combining the CDR3 with reference TRBV7-2 and TRBJ2-2 gives the whole variable domain GAGVSQSPSNKVTEKGKDVELRCDPISGHTALYWYRQSLGQGLEFLIYFQGNSAPDKSGLPSDRFSAERTGGSVSTLTIQRTQQEDSAVYLCASSAGTSGYNTGELFFGEGSRLTVL.

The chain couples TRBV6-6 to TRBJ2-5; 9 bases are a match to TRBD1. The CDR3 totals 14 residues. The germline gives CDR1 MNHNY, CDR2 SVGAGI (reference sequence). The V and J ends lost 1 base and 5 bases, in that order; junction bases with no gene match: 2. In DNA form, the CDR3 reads TGTGCCAGCAGTTACTTGACAGGGGGGGAGACCCAGTACTTC. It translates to CASSYLTGGETQYF.

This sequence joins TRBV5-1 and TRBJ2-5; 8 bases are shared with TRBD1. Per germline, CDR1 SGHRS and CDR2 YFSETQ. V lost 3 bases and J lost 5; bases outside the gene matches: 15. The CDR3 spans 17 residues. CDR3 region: CASSSGVGQGAYETQYF. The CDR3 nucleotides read TGCGCCAGCAGCTCTGGTGTTGGGCAGGGGGCTTATGAGACCCAGTACTTC.

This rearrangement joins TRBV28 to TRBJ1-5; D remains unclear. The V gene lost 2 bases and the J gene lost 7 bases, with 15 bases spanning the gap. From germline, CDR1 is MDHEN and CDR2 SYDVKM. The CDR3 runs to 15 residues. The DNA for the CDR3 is TGTGCCAGCAGTTTAACCTTCCGGGGAAGGCAGCCCCAGCATTTT. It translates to CASSLTFRGRQPQHF.

CDR3 sequence: CASSISPTGEGETQYF. CDR3 coding DNA: TGCGCCAGCAGCATATCCCCGACAGGGGAGGGAGAGACCCAGTACTTC. This chain links TRBV5-1 with TRBJ2-5; D perhaps matches TRBD1 (8 bases). The germline V gene encodes CDR1 SGHRS and CDR2 YFSETQ. V was clipped by 4 bases and J by 4 bases, with 20 bases between them. This CDR3 comprises 16 residues.

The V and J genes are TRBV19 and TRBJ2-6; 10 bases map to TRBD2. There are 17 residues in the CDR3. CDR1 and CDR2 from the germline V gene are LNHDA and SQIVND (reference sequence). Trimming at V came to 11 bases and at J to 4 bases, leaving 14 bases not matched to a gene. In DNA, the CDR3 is TGTGCCTCCCGGGTCCTAGCGGGAGCGGGAGGGGCCAACGTCCTGACTTTC. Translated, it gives CASRVLAGAGGANVLTF.

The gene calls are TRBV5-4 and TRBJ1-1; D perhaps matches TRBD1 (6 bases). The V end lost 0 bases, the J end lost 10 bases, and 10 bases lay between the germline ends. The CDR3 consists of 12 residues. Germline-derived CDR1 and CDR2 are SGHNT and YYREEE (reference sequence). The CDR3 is CASSLDGRGAFF. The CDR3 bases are TGTGCCAGCAGCTTGGATGGCAGGGGAGCTTTCTTT.

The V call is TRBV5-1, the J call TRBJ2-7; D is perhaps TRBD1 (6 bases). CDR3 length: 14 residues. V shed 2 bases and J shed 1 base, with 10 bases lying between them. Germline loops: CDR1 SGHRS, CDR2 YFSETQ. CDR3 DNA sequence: TGCGCCAGCAGCTTCCAGGGGATTTCCTACGAGCAGTACTTC. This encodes CASSFQGISYEQYF.

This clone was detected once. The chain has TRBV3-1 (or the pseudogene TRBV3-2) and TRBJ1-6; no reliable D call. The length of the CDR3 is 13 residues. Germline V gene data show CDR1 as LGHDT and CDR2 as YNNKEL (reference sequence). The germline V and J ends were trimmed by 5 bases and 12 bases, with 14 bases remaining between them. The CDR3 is CASSLRTEGPLHF. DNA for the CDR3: TGTGCCAGCAGCTTAAGAACGGAGGGACCCCTCCACTTT.

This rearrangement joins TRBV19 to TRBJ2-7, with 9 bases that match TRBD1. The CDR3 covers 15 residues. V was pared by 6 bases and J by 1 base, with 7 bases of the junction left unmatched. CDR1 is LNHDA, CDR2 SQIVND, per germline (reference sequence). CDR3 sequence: CASSTGTGRSYEQYF. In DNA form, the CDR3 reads TGTGCCAGTAGCACCGGGACAGGGAGGTCCTACGAGCAGTACTTC.

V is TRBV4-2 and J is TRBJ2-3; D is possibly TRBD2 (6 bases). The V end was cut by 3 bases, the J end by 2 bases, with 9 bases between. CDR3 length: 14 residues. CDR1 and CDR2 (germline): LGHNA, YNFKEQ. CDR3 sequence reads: CASSQGLLTDTQYF. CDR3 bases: TGTGCCAGCAGCCAGGGACTCCTCACAGATACGCAGTATTTT.

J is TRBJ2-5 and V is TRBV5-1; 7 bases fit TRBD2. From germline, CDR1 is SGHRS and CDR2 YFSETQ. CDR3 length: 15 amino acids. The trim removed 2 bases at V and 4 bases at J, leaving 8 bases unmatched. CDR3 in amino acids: CASSFLGGKGETQYF. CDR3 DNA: TGCGCCAGCAGCTTTCTGGGGGGGAAGGGAGAGACCCAGTACTTC.

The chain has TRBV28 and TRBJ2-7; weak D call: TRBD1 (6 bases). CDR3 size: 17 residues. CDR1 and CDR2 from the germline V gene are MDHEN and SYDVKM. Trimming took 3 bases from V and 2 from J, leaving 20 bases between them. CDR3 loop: CASSFPLQGRMTYEQYF. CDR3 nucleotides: TGTGCCAGCAGTTTCCCACTACAGGGTAGGATGACCTACGAGCAGTACTTC.

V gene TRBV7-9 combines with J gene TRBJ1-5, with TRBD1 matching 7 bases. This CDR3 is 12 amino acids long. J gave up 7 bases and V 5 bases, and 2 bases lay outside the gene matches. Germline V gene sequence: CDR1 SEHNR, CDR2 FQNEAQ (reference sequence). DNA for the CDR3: TGTGCCAGCAGCGCGGGACAGCAGCCCCAGCATTTT. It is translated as CASSAGQQPQHF.

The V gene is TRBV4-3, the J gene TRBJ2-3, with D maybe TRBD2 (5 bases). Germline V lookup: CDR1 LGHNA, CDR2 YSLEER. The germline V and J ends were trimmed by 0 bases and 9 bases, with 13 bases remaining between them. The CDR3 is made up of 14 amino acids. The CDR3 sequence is CASSQDRSGSTQYF. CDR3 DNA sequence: TGCGCCAGCAGCCAAGATCGGTCGGGGTCGACGCAGTATTTT.